The 28 T cell receptor beta chains below were found in one sample sequenced in a study of T cell repertoires in cytomegalovirus infection. TCRdb re-derived calls from the reads in MiXCR, one entry per CDR3 protein. This table has roughly 200,000 distinct CDR3 sequences, around two fifths appearing once. These TCRs' antigens remain unknown. The source material was CD8+ T cells from cultured PBMCs, sampled from culture after CMV antigen stimulation. These receptors all come from a human donor in good health (CMV status not recorded). Some clones in this sample may be carry-over from other donors' samples.

The V gene is TRBV11-2, the J gene TRBJ2-7; D unresolved. V dropped 2 bases and J dropped 3 bases, with 8 bases sitting between them. Germline CDR1 reads SGHAT; CDR2 reads FQNNGV. CDR3 length equals 13 residues. The CDR3 DNA reads as TGTGCCAGCAGCTTACGCTCTCACTACGAGCAGTACTTC. Translating gives CASSLRSHYEQYF.

The J gene is TRBJ2-2, the V gene TRBV19; TRBD2 aligns across 9 bases. The ends lost 0 bases at V and 3 bases at J; junction bases unmatched: 17. The length of the CDR3 is 21 residues. CDR1 and CDR2 (germline): LNHDA, SQIVND (reference sequence). CDR3 sequence reads: CASSIDQVLGLAPTDTGELFF. The CDR3 DNA reads TGTGCCAGTAGTATAGACCAGGTTTTAGGACTAGCGCCCACCGACACCGGGGAGCTGTTTTTT.

This sequence joins TRBV15 and TRBJ1-1; TRBD1 aligns across 7 bases. This CDR3 is 16 amino acids long. The germline CDR1 and CDR2 sequences are LNHNV and YYDKDF (reference sequence). Losses at the gene ends were 1 base for V and 0 bases for J; bases not matched to a gene: 5. In nucleotides, the CDR3 is TGTGCCACCAGCAGAGGTGGGACAGCGATGAACACTGAAGCTTTCTTT. It is translated as CATSRGGTAMNTEAFF.

This chain links TRBV11-2 with TRBJ2-4, with 8 bases matching TRBD2. The CDR3 is 16 residues long. The germline CDR1 and CDR2 sequences are SGHAT and FQNNGV. V gave up 2 bases and J gave up 9 bases; unmatched junction bases: 12. Written as DNA, the CDR3 is TGTGCCAGCAGCTTACCGGGGGGGCCTGATTTTAGCATTCAGTACTTC. It is translated as CASSLPGGPDFSIQYF.

Regarding this clonotype: A junction end diverges from the germline sequence, so it may reflect a read error. V and J are TRBV7-3 and TRBJ2-3; 10 positions agree with TRBD2. The germline CDR1 and CDR2 sequences are SGHTA and FQGTGA. The CDR3 is made up of 15 amino acids. CDR3 sequence (DNA): TGTGCCAGAAGCTCTAGCGGGGGAGGCACAGATACGAAGTATTTT. Protein sequence: CARSSSGGGTDTKYF.

This chain uses TRBV2 with TRBJ2-3; 8 nucleotides align to TRBD1. The CDR3 spans 16 residues. Losses at the gene ends were 5 bases for V and 3 bases for J; bases not matched to a gene: 10. The germline gives CDR1 SNHLY, CDR2 FYNNEI. Here the CDR3 reads CASSIFRDRPTDTQYF. The CDR3 DNA follows: TGTGCCAGCAGTATATTCCGGGACAGGCCTACAGATACGCAGTATTTT.

This clonotype was picked up many times. The V gene is TRBV7-8, the J gene TRBJ1-1, with a tentative D call TRBD1 (6 bases). The V gene's germline CDR1 is SGHVS and CDR2 FQNEAQ. The CDR3 has 17 residues. The V end lost 5 bases, the J end lost 2 bases, and 21 bases lay between the germline ends. The CDR3 DNA reads TGTGCCAGCAGCATAACAGGGAATATGTGGTATAACACTGAAGCTTTCTTT. Its protein product is CASSITGNMWYNTEAFF.

J is TRBJ1-4 and V is TRBV6-8; perhaps TRBD1 as D (5 bases). CDR1 and CDR2 from the germline V gene are MNHGY and SAAAGT. V dropped 0 bases and J dropped 8 bases, with 13 bases sitting between them. This CDR3 is 15 amino acids long. Here the CDR3 DNA reads TGTGCCAGCAGTTACTCGACGGGGGGAGGAGAAAAACTGTTTTTT. Its translation is CASSYSTGGGEKLFF.

This clonotype was observed once. The chain carries TRBV19 and TRBJ1-6; the D is unclear. Germline CDR1 reads LNHDA; CDR2 reads SQIVND (reference sequence). CDR3 length: 15 residues. V lost 8 bases and J lost 4, with 15 bases in between. DNA for the CDR3: TGTGCCAGTTCGGACCAGCTCGGGTATAATTCACCCCTCCACTTT. Protein: CASSDQLGYNSPLHF.

The genes are TRBV11-3 and TRBJ2-7; the match to TRBD1 covers 9 bases. CDR1 and CDR2 from the germline V gene are SGHNT and YENEEA. Trimming removed 4 bases from V and 3 bases from J; junction bases left unmatched: 4. This CDR3 comprises 14 residues. CDR3 protein: CASSSTGGVYEQYF. In nucleotides, the CDR3 is TGTGCCAGCAGCTCCACAGGGGGCGTCTACGAGCAGTACTTC.

This clonotype has only a few counts. This chain uses TRBV5-6 with TRBJ2-7; D not certain. The CDR3 contains 12 residues. The V end was cut by 0 bases, the J end by 5 bases, with 6 bases between. From germline, CDR1 is SGHDT and CDR2 YYEEEE. Here the CDR3 DNA reads TGTGCCAGCAGCTTGGTAGACGACGAGCAGTACTTC. Its protein is CASSLVDDEQYF.

The sample holds a few counts of this clonotype. The chain couples TRBV7-9 to TRBJ2-5; 9 bases are a match to TRBD1. The V gene end was trimmed by 5 bases and the J gene end by 5 bases; junction bases not matched to a gene: 9. Looked up from germline, CDR1 is SEHNR and CDR2 is FQNEAQ (reference sequence). This CDR3 spans 15 amino acids. Here the CDR3 DNA reads TGTGCCAGCAGCCCCGACAGGGGGAGACGGGAGACCCAGTACTTC. Amino acid sequence: CASSPDRGRRETQYF.

This chain links TRBV6-1 with TRBJ2-1; 11 nucleotides match TRBD2. CDR1 and CDR2 from the germline V gene are MNHNS and SASEGT. With V trimmed by 6 bases and J by 8 bases, 6 bases remained unmatched. The CDR3 sequence is 14 residues long. The CDR3 protein is CASSSSGRRDEQFF. CDR3 in DNA: TGTGCCAGCAGCTCTAGCGGGAGGAGAGATGAGCAGTTCTTC.

This chain connects TRBV7-9 to TRBJ2-3; D is uncertain. From germline, CDR1 is SEHNR and CDR2 FQNEAQ (reference sequence). This CDR3 has 14 amino acids. The V end lost 5 bases, the J end lost 3 bases, and 12 bases lay between the germline ends. In DNA form, the CDR3 reads TGTGCCAGCAGCGAGGATCCCTTTACAGATACGCAGTATTTT. Translating gives CASSEDPFTDTQYF. Together with reference TRBV7-9 and TRBJ2-3, the CDR3 gives the full variable domain: DTGVSQNPRHKITKRGQNVTFRCDPISEHNRLYWYRQTLGQGPEFLTYFQNEAQLEKSRLLSDRFSAERPKGSFSTLEIQRTEQGDSAMYLCASSEDPFTDTQYFGPGTRLTVL.

This clonotype came up a few times. The chain has TRBV28 and TRBJ2-5; no clear D. CDR1 is MDHEN, CDR2 SYDVKM, per germline. The CDR3 is 15 residues long. V gave up 5 bases and J gave up 4 bases, with 17 bases separating them. The CDR3 here is CASSQPTLSGETQYF. The CDR3 DNA reads as TGTGCCAGCAGTCAACCTACTCTGTCGGGAGAGACCCAGTACTTC.

This clonotype was recorded at least ten times. The chain links TRBV7-8 to TRBJ2-1; tentatively, D is TRBD1 (5 bases). Germline loops: CDR1 SGHVS, CDR2 FQNEAQ. V shed 3 bases and J shed 8 bases, with 8 bases lying between them. There are 12 residues in the CDR3. The chain's CDR3 is CASSFGAHEQFF. For the CDR3, the DNA is TGTGCCAGCAGCTTTGGGGCCCATGAGCAGTTCTTC.

This chain joins TRBV12-3 or TRBV12-4 and TRBJ2-7; 12 positions match TRBD2. The CDR3 consists of 15 residues. The ends lost 5 bases at V and 3 bases at J; junction bases unmatched: 5. CDR3 sequence (DNA): TGTGCCAGCAGTCATACTAGCGGGGGGATCTACGAGCAGTACTTC. This translates into CASSHTSGGIYEQYF.

This clonotype was observed a handful of times. This chain links TRBV19 with TRBJ1-6; TRBD1 is a possible D gene (5 bases). This CDR3 is built from 15 residues. With 5 bases removed from V and 8 bases from J, the gap between germline ends came to 16 bases. Germline CDR1 and CDR2: LNHDA and SQIVND (reference sequence). CDR3 region: CASSPNGGGHSPLHF. The CDR3 DNA reads TGTGCCAGTAGTCCAAATGGGGGAGGTCATTCACCCCTCCACTTT.

The genes are TRBV7-6 and TRBJ1-6, with D hard to call. The V gene lost 2 bases and the J gene lost 6 bases, with 14 bases spanning the gap. The CDR3 extends over 16 amino acids. Germline CDR1 reads SGHVS; CDR2 reads FNYEAQ. The chain's CDR3 is CASSLKDVNPNSPLHF. Here the CDR3 DNA reads TGTGCCAGCAGCTTAAAAGATGTGAATCCTAATTCACCCCTCCACTTT. Variable domain in full (rest from reference TRBV7-6 and TRBJ1-6): GAGVSQSPRYKVTKRGQDVALRCDPISGHVSLYWYRQALGQGPEFLTYFNYEAQQDKSGLPNDRFSAERPEGSISTLTIQRTEQRDSAMYRCASSLKDVNPNSPLHFGNGTRLTVT.

Concerning this clonotype itself: The conserved final phenylalanine or tryptophan is absent from the CDR3, which likely points to a read error. The chain combines TRBV7-8 with TRBJ2-5; TRBD1 matches at 11 bases. This CDR3 region has 15 residues. CDR1 SGHVS and CDR2 FQNEAQ come from the germline V gene. Losses at the gene ends were 5 bases for V and 2 bases for J; bases not matched to a gene: 4. CDR3 sequence reads: CASSVDRGRQETQYL. The DNA of the CDR3 is TGTGCCAGCAGCGTGGACAGGGGGCGGCAAGAGACCCAGTACTTA.

The chain employs TRBV6-4 and TRBJ2-1; 10 bases agree with TRBD2. Trimming removed 7 bases from V and 8 bases from J; junction bases left unmatched: 8. The CDR3 sequence is 14 residues long. Germline-derived CDR1 and CDR2 are MRHNA and SNTAGT. The CDR3 bases are TGTGCCAGCACAACTAGCGGGACTAGGCATGAGCAGTTCTTC. Its protein is CASTTSGTRHEQFF.

This clonotype appeared a few times. The chain is built from TRBV4-2 and TRBJ1-1; D may be TRBD1 (5 bases). There are 15 residues in the CDR3. Germline V gene sequence: CDR1 LGHNA, CDR2 YNFKEQ. V lost 1 base, J lost 0 bases, and 9 bases lay in between. The CDR3 sequence: CASSQATDMNTEAFF. CDR3 coding DNA: TGTGCCAGCAGCCAAGCGACGGACATGAACACTGAAGCTTTCTTT.

This clonotype was seen a single time. The CDR3, as DNA: TGTGCCAGCAGTTTTGGTCAGGGAGGCTACGAGCAGTACTTC. It yields the protein CASSFGQGGYEQYF. The V and J genes are TRBV27 and TRBJ2-7; TRBD2 might be the D (6 bases). Looked up from germline, CDR1 is MNHEY and CDR2 is SMNVEV (reference sequence). The CDR3 has 14 residues. Trimming pared 3 bases from V and 3 bases from J, leaving 12 bases between.

This clonotype showed up just a few times. This sequence joins TRBV4-1 and TRBJ1-1; D call uncertain. The CDR3 runs 14 residues. In germline, CDR1 is MGHRA, CDR2 YSYEKL. Trimming stripped 0 bases from V and 7 bases from J, with 12 bases between. The CDR3 protein is CASSQEGGGSEAFF. In nucleotides, the CDR3 is TGCGCCAGCAGCCAAGAGGGTGGCGGCAGTGAAGCTTTCTTT.

The rearrangement joins TRBV6-1 to TRBJ2-2; D might be TRBD2 (5 bases). In germline, CDR1 is MNHNS, CDR2 SASEGT. CDR3 size: 14 residues. V shed 5 bases and J shed 0 bases, with 7 bases lying between them. CDR3 nucleotide sequence: TGTGCCAGCAGTATGAGGGCGAACACCGGGGAGCTGTTTTTT. Its protein is CASSMRANTGELFF.

The rearrangement joins TRBV7-8 to TRBJ1-2; 7 positions match TRBD1. Trimming removed 5 bases from V and 4 bases from J; junction bases left unmatched: 13. CDR1 SGHVS and CDR2 FQNEAQ come from the germline V gene. CDR3 length: 16 amino acids. CDR3 in DNA: TGTGCCAGCAGCCCCCTGGGACAGCTGCTTGGCTATGGCTACACCTTC. Residues: CASSPLGQLLGYGYTF.

This chain uses TRBV19 with TRBJ2-1; 13 nucleotides match TRBD2. The CDR3 runs to 17 residues. The V and J ends lost 6 bases and 2 bases, in that order; junction bases with no gene match: 7. CDR1 LNHDA and CDR2 SQIVND come from the germline V gene (reference sequence). The DNA for the CDR3 is TGTGCCAGTAGAAAACTAGCGGGAGGGAAAGCCTACAATGAGCAGTTCTTC. Translated: CASRKLAGGKAYNEQFF.

The rearrangement uses TRBV27 and TRBJ2-7, with 10 bases fitting TRBD2. Per germline, CDR1 MNHEY and CDR2 SMNVEV (reference sequence). This CDR3 is 17 amino acids long. V was pared by 0 bases and J by 5 bases, with 10 bases of the junction left unmatched. Written as DNA, the CDR3 is TGTGCCAGCAGTTTATCGCGGGCGGGACTAGCGTGGGACGAGCAGTACTTC. Amino acids: CASSLSRAGLAWDEQYF.